These 27 T cell receptor beta chains originate from one sample sequenced in a study of metastatic and nonmetastatic thyroid tumors. TCRdb reprocessed the PCR reads using MiXCR. The table shows fewer than 35,000 clones, with roughly 22% occurring only once. Each patient went into thyroid surgery without having received any treatment. The sequenced material came from tumor tissue. The receptor set was obtained from a male donor with papillary thyroid cancer or a benign thyroid nodule (not recorded which). Some clones in this sample may be carry-over from other donors' samples.

The chain recombines TRBV11-2 with TRBJ2-2; 14 bases match TRBD2. V lost 5 bases and J lost 6; bases outside the gene matches: 8. Looked up from germline, CDR1 is SGHAT and CDR2 is FQNNGV. The CDR3 runs 17 residues. CDR3 in DNA: TGTGCCAGCAGCCGAGGCGGACTAGCGGGAGGTTCCGGGGAGCTGTTTTTT. It yields the protein CASSRGGLAGGSGELFF.

V gene TRBV11-2 combines with J gene TRBJ2-7; 7 bases are shared with TRBD2. The V segment lost 4 bases and the J segment 6 bases; nucleotides outside the gene matches: 24. CDR1 SGHAT and CDR2 FQNNGV come from the germline V gene. The CDR3 contains 19 residues. CDR3 residues: CASSSRTRYTGKGTSEQYF. CDR3 bases: TGTGCCAGCAGCTCTAGGACTAGATACACCGGGAAGGGTACCTCCGAGCAGTACTTC.

By frequency in the sample, this clone is medium-sized. This chain links TRBV19 with TRBJ2-7; 9 positions match TRBD2. In germline, CDR1 is LNHDA, CDR2 SQIVND (reference sequence). The trim removed 5 bases at V and 3 bases at J, leaving 2 bases unmatched. The CDR3 contains 13 residues. As DNA, the CDR3 is TGTGCCAGTAGTGATAGCGGGGGCTACGAGCAGTACTTC. Its translation: CASSDSGGYEQYF.

This clone was detected only once. The chain recombines TRBV7-8 with TRBJ1-2; the D gene is possibly TRBD1 (5 bases). CDR3 length: 13 residues. Germline values: CDR1 SGHVS, CDR2 FQNEAQ. V was clipped by 6 bases and J by 5 bases, with 13 bases between them. The DNA of the CDR3 is TGTGCCAGCAGGGGGCCCCAAGATTATGGCTACACCTTC. This encodes CASRGPQDYGYTF. Full variable domain (missing parts from reference TRBV7-8 and TRBJ1-2): GAGVSQSPRYKVAKRGQDVALRCDPISGHVSLFWYQQALGQGPEFLTYFQNEAQLDKSGLPSDRFFAERPEGSVSTLKIQRTQQEDSAVYLCASRGPQDYGYTFGSGTRLTVV.

In the case of this clone: A much larger clone sits a single nucleotide away, making a read error possible. The V and J genes are TRBV28 and TRBJ1-4; 9 bases agree with TRBD1. J gave up 6 bases and V 6 bases, and 8 bases lay outside the gene matches. CDR3 size: 15 residues. The germline gives CDR1 MDHEN, CDR2 SYDVKM. This chain's CDR3 is CASRQGQGRHEKLFF. For the CDR3, the DNA is TGTGCCAGCAGGCAAGGACAGGGGAGGCATGAAAAACTGTTTTTT.

This clone was seen a few times. A much larger clone is a single base away; this may be a read error. The chain joins TRBV5-1 to TRBJ2-5, with 7 bases identical to TRBD1. V lost 1 base and J lost 5; bases outside the gene matches: 11. The germline CDR1 and CDR2 sequences are SGHRS and YFSETQ. The CDR3 length is 16 residues. The CDR3 DNA follows: TGCGCCAGCAGCTTGATCCCGACAGGGTGCCGCGAGACCCAGTACTTC. Amino acid sequence: CASSLIPTGCRETQYF.

A few counts support this clone. The V gene is TRBV29-1, the J gene TRBJ1-2, with D perhaps TRBD1 (6 bases). Germline-derived CDR1 and CDR2 are SQVTM and ANQGSEA. V was clipped by 4 bases and J by 0 bases, with 24 bases between them. The CDR3 sequence is 18 residues long. The CDR3 sequence is CSVVGTGEPGEANYGYTF. The CDR3 coding sequence is TGCAGCGTTGTGGGAACCGGGGAACCAGGGGAAGCTAACTATGGCTACACCTTC.

Details on this clone: Given the absence of the conserved phenylalanine or tryptophan at the CDR3 end, a read error is likely. The limits of the CDR3 on the DNA are not certain, so only TCRdb's listed CDR3 is given. This rearrangement joins TRBV7-9 to TRBJ2-2; TRBD1, the table's D call, lacks a check against the DNA. Germline V gives CDR1 SEHNR, CDR2 FQNEAQ (reference sequence). The CDR3 is made up of 9 amino acids, end residues included. CDR3 amino acids: CASSYVLGQ.

This clone has a count of ten or more. The chain has TRBV3-1 and TRBJ2-7; 8 nucleotides align to TRBD2. There are 14 residues in the CDR3. The germline V gene encodes CDR1 LGHDT and CDR2 YNNKEL (reference sequence). With 1 base clipped from V and 2 bases from J, the junction kept 1 base outside the gene matches. In nucleotides, the CDR3 is TGTGCCAGCAGCCAAGTTAGCGGGACCTACGAGCAGTACTTC. This codes for CASSQVSGTYEQYF.

The chain recombines TRBV27 with TRBJ2-1; 14 bases align to TRBD2. CDR3 length equals 16 residues. V shed 6 bases and J 10 bases; nucleotides not matched to a gene: 11. CDR1 MNHEY and CDR2 SMNVEV come from the germline V gene (reference sequence). The CDR3 spells CASSPLTSGRAREQFF. The DNA of the CDR3 is TGTGCCAGCAGCCCGCTGACTAGCGGGAGGGCCAGGGAGCAGTTCTTC.

This clone came up many times. The rearrangement joins TRBV28 to TRBJ2-6; D gene uncertain. V lost 10 bases, J lost 0 bases, and 4 bases lay in between. Per the germline V gene, CDR1 is MDHEN and CDR2 is SYDVKM. The CDR3 runs 12 residues. In DNA form, the CDR3 reads TGTGCCACAGACTCTGGGGCCAACGTCCTGACTTTC. Residues: CATDSGANVLTF.

There are many counts of this clone. The chain carries TRBV28 and TRBJ2-1; 15 nucleotides agree with TRBD2. Trimming took 4 bases from V and 16 from J; bases not matched to a gene: 11. CDR1 and CDR2 from the germline V gene are MDHEN and SYDVKM. The length of the CDR3 is 15 residues. CDR3 amino acids: CASSSSGTSGRRIFF. CDR3 nucleotide sequence: TGTGCCAGCAGTTCATCTGGGACTAGCGGGAGGAGGATTTTCTTC.

The V gene is TRBV3-1, the J gene TRBJ1-4, with D perhaps TRBD1 (6 bases). The CDR3 has 18 amino acids. V was clipped by 0 bases and J by 4 bases, with 18 bases between them. Germline V gene sequence: CDR1 LGHDT, CDR2 YNNKEL (reference sequence). CDR3 nucleotide sequence: TGTGCCAGCAGCCAAGAAATTCTATTCGGGGGCCTTAATGAAAAACTGTTTTTT. Encoded protein: CASSQEILFGGLNEKLFF. The full variable domain, completed using reference TRBV3-1 and TRBJ1-4, is DTAVSQTPKYLVTQMGNDKSIKCEQNLGHDTMYWYKQDSKKFLKIMFSYNNKELIINETVPNRFSPKSPDKAHLNLHINSLELGDSAVYFCASSQEILFGGLNEKLFFGSGTQLSVL.

This rearrangement joins TRBV12-3 or TRBV12-4 to TRBJ2-2, with D maybe TRBD2 (6 bases). Trimming pared 4 bases from V and 0 bases from J, leaving 12 bases between. The CDR3 is 16 residues long. The CDR3 nucleotides read TGTGCCAGCAGTTCTGGCACTAGCTCGAACACCGGGGAGCTGTTTTTT. It codes for CASSSGTSSNTGELFF.

The chain has TRBV27 and TRBJ2-7, with TRBD2 matching 7 bases. Germline lookup yields CDR1 MNHEY and CDR2 SMNVEV (reference sequence). This CDR3 comprises 15 residues. J was trimmed by 6 bases and V by 4 bases; bases with no gene match: 12. In DNA form, the CDR3 reads TGTGCCAGCAGTTCACGACTAGCTGGAACCCCCGAGCAGTACTTC. This codes for CASSSRLAGTPEQYF.

This clone was counted many times. The rearrangement uses TRBV9 and TRBJ2-1; 8 bases align to TRBD2. Germline loops: CDR1 SGDLS, CDR2 YYNGEE. The CDR3 contains 17 residues. The trim removed 0 bases at V and 7 bases at J, leaving 12 bases unmatched. CDR3 sequence reads: CASSVDPAGEVLNEQFF. The CDR3 coding sequence is TGTGCCAGCAGCGTAGACCCAGCGGGAGAAGTATTGAATGAGCAGTTCTTC.

The table lists this clone with many counts. The gene calls are TRBV7-2 and TRBJ2-1; 10 bases map to TRBD2. CDR1 is SGHTA, CDR2 FQGNSA, per germline. CDR3 length: 16 amino acids. With 1 base clipped from V and 6 bases from J, the junction kept 6 bases outside the gene matches. The CDR3 sequence is CASSLVLAGVPNEQFF. CDR3 nucleotides: TGTGCCAGCAGCTTAGTCCTAGCGGGAGTCCCCAATGAGCAGTTCTTC. Using reference TRBV7-2 and TRBJ2-1 for the parts outside the CDR3, the full variable domain is GAGVSQSPSNKVTEKGKDVELRCDPISGHTALYWYRQSLGQGLEFLIYFQGNSAPDKSGLPSDRFSAERTGGSVSTLTIQRTQQEDSAVYLCASSLVLAGVPNEQFFGPGTRLTVL.

This clone was recorded at least ten times. V is TRBV29-1 and J is TRBJ1-1; no clear D. V gave up 2 bases and J gave up 1 base, with 5 bases separating them. The germline V gene encodes CDR1 SQVTM and CDR2 ANQGSEA. The CDR3 spans 12 residues. CDR3 protein: CSVELGNTEAFF. The CDR3 DNA reads as TGCAGCGTTGAATTGGGGAACACTGAAGCTTTCTTT.

This chain connects TRBV6-5 to TRBJ2-1, with unresolved D. Trimming removed 4 bases from V and 2 bases from J, with 15 bases in between. CDR3 length equals 16 residues. The germline V gene has CDR1 MNHEY and CDR2 SVGAGI. CDR3 amino acids: CASSFPPVGPYNEQFF. CDR3 sequence (DNA): TGTGCCAGCAGTTTTCCCCCAGTAGGACCCTACAATGAGCAGTTCTTC.

This clone occurred a few times. The V gene is TRBV6-1, the J gene TRBJ2-7; TRBD2 might be the D (6 bases). Germline CDR1 and CDR2: MNHNS and SASEGT. The CDR3 is made up of 14 amino acids. Trimming shortened V by 4 bases and J by 2 bases, and 12 bases separated the two germline ends. The CDR3: CASSAILATYEQYF. DNA for the CDR3: TGTGCCAGCAGTGCCATTCTAGCGACCTACGAGCAGTACTTC.

Worth noting for this clone: One end of the junction does not line up with germline, which may come from a read error. The J gene is TRBJ2-7, the V gene TRBV20-1, with 7 bases that match TRBD2. CDR3 length: 15 amino acids. Germline loops: CDR1 DFQATT, CDR2 SNEGSKA (reference sequence). CDR3 amino acids: CSARYQSSGAYEQYF. The DNA for the CDR3 is TGCAGTGCTAGATATCAGTCTAGCGGTGCCTATGAGCAGTACTTC.

About this clone itself: A read error may explain this, as a much larger clone is one base away. Other DNA sequences from this sample encode an identical CDR3 as well. The rearrangement links TRBV18 to TRBJ2-3; TRBD2 matches 7 bases. The ends lost 2 bases at V and 3 bases at J; junction bases unmatched: 11. Per the germline V gene, CDR1 is KGHSH and CDR2 is LQKENI. The CDR3 spans 17 residues. The CDR3 loop is CASSPFSSGASTDTQYF. In DNA form, the CDR3 reads TGTGCCAGCTCACCATTTTCTAGCGGAGCTAGTACAGATACGCAGTATTTT.

Note on this clone: An end of the junction does not agree with germline; a read error may underlie this. V and J are TRBV28 and TRBJ2-6; TRBD1 or TRBD2 may be the D gene (5 bases each). The CDR3 length is 16 residues. The germline V gene encodes CDR1 MDHEN and CDR2 SYDVKM. The CDR3 nucleotides are TGTGCCAGCAGTTTGGGCATAGCGTCCGGGGCCAGCGTCCTGACTTTC. Protein product: CASSLGIASGASVLTF.

This clone showed up many times. The sample carries other DNA sequences with the same CDR3. V and J are TRBV5-8 and TRBJ2-1; 7 positions match TRBD2. After removal of 4 bases from V and 7 bases from J, the junction contained 8 bases not matched to a gene. The CDR3 covers 14 residues. Germline-derived CDR1 and CDR2 are SGHTS and YDEGEE. The CDR3 DNA sequence: TGTGCCAGCAGCGCTCAGGGAGGGCGGAATGAGCAGTTCTTC. Translation: CASSAQGGRNEQFF.

This clone was seen repeatedly, ten times or more. CDR3 protein: CASSRGTFSSYEQYF. DNA for the CDR3: TGCGCCAGCAGCCGAGGGACTTTTAGCTCCTACGAGCAGTACTTC. The V call is TRBV5-1, the J call TRBJ2-7; possibly TRBD2 for D (6 bases). Between the trimmed V and J ends, which lost 4 bases and 0 bases, there was a span of 14 bases. CDR3 length: 15 amino acids. Germline V gene sequence: CDR1 SGHRS, CDR2 YFSETQ. The whole variable domain, filled in from reference TRBV5-1 and TRBJ2-7, reads KAGVTQTPRYLIKTRGQQVTLSCSPISGHRSVSWYQQTPGQGLQFLFEYFSETQRNKGNFPGRFSGRQFSNSRSEMNVSTLELGDSALYLCASSRGTFSSYEQYFGPGTRLTVT.

This clone is labeled as medium-sized. The chain is built from TRBV20-1 and TRBJ2-7, with D maybe TRBD1 (5 bases). The germline V gene has CDR1 DFQATT and CDR2 SNEGSKA (reference sequence). CDR3 length: 13 residues. V lost 1 base and J lost 5, with 12 bases in between. CDR3 DNA: TGCAGTGCTAGAGGACAGAATATAGACGAGCAGTACTTC. It is translated as CSARGQNIDEQYF.

This chain links TRBV14 with TRBJ2-7; TRBD2 agrees at 13 bases. The CDR3 contains 19 residues. CDR1 and CDR2 from the germline V gene are SGHDN and FVKESK. The trim removed 0 bases at V and 2 bases at J, leaving 10 bases unmatched. The CDR3 spells CASSQDWGLAGPSPYEQYF. CDR3 bases: TGTGCCAGCAGCCAAGATTGGGGACTAGCGGGACCGAGTCCCTACGAGCAGTACTTC.